This T cell receptor (beta chain) was captured by sequencing in a study of T cells in Graves' hyperthyroidism and ophthalmopathy. Study summary: The initial diagnosis was the point when peripheral blood was collected, ahead of any treatment.

Patients were excluded for uncontrolled infection, other autoimmune disease, pregnancy or lactation. The germline V and J ends were trimmed by 3 bases and 1 base, with 19 bases remaining between them. This CDR3 is 18 amino acids long. This clonotype was recorded at least ten times. Amplified TCR beta CDR3 regions derived from RNA transcripts. HTBI primers were the set used in a first-round RT-PCR of the TCR CDR3. Via MiXCR, TCRdb re-called the multiplex PCR reads, giving one row per CDR3 protein. The data contain more than 350,000 distinct CDR3 sequences, roughly 15% of them seen just once; the ten biggest clones take up roughly a fifth.

This clonotype was obtained from a woman aged 30 to 39 with Graves' ophthalmopathy. This chain connects TRBV12-3 or TRBV12-4 to TRBJ1-5; D possibly corresponds to TRBD1 (5 bases). Specimen: blood. CDR3 in DNA: TGTGCCAGCAGTTTGGGTCTGGTGAGGGGTTGGAGCAATCAGCCCCAGCATTTT. Amino acids: CASSLGLVRGWSNQPQHF.